This T cell receptor (beta chain) is from a study of T-cell reconstitution after alpha-beta-depleted transplantation in children. Overall study findings and caveats: At the one-year point after transplant, T-cell counts and TCRbeta diversity were found to come mostly from T cells that had been newly produced.

Using unique molecular identifiers, the investigators prepared the TCRbeta library. TCRdb re-analysed the PCR reads in MiXCR, keeping a single row per CDR3 protein. The sample lists 450,000 to 550,000 distinct CDR3 sequences, 11% occurring once. The CDR3 runs to 14 residues. Germline CDR1 LGHNA, CDR2 YSLEER. The V and J ends lost 1 base and 0 bases respectively, with 4 bases between them. Points on this clonotype: The antigen is undetermined.

Material: PBMCs, mostly from graft donor cells, obtained 180 days after TCRalphabeta/CD19-depleted stem cell transplant. The source of this sequence is a female patient between 2 and 10 years old who had a stem cell transplant for aplastic anemia, so the T cells may come from the graft donor. The chain is built from TRBV4-3 and TRBJ1-5; D uncertain. As DNA, the CDR3 is TGCGCCAGCAGCCAAGGGCATAGCAATCAGCCCCAGCATTTT. Protein product: CASSQGHSNQPQHF.